This T cell receptor beta chain was recovered during a study of T cells after posttransplantation cyclophosphamide (dated by TCRdb to the mid-2010s). In terms of the full investigation: Using TRB sequencing, the study followed how the T cell repertoire reconstituted after myeloablative bone marrow transplantation in which posttransplantation cyclophosphamide served as GVHD prophylaxis. Samples from approximately 40 PTCy-treated patients and 15 to 20 related bone marrow donors of those patients were subjected to antigen receptor sequencing. Blood from all 30 or so PTCy patients who had 1-year posttransplant specimens underwent TRB sequencing. Up to roughly 3 additional blood samples from 2 to 5.2 years after transplant were also TRB-sequenced in 3 patients, as was pretransplant blood from a handful of patients. Because TRA and TRB clonality correlated tightly in roughly nine samples, later TCR analyses were limited to TRB. Public TRB sequences were searched against a database of over 3,600 sequences associated with responses to pathogens, tumor antigens, self-antigens and alloantigens. Beyond this particular receptor, the publication reports: Across the 45 or so patients, TRB clonality was highly associated with recipient CMV seropositivity and CMV reactivation, and diversity with PTCy was similar to that in the CNI/methotrexate controls. Donor-recipient similarity was low at 1-2 months but rose over the first year, and later blood repertoires were often dominated by donor CD8+ memory clones. The TRB repertoires of T cells infiltrating skin or the GI tract showed only limited overlap with the TRB repertoires found in blood.

The sample holds a few counts of this clone. The antigen this receptor binds is unknown. Base qualities are not at hand, and no much larger clone is one base apart. CDR1 and CDR2, looked up from the germline V gene (reference sequence), are MNHEY and SMNVEV. V sheds 0 bases and J sheds 6 bases, leaving 8 bases between their ends. The CDR3 spans 14 residues, from the cysteine through the phenylalanine. Just CDR3 DNA is preserved here, 42 bases in frame from base 1. The sample's treatment or condition label, in plain terms: high-dose cyclophosphamide on days +3 and +4 as single-agent GVHD prophylaxis. Patients in the PTCy group got busulfan and fludarabine conditioning, a marrow graft from a related or unrelated donor, and cyclophosphamide on days +3 and +4. PTCy-treated patients were drawn from a prospective multi-institutional clinical trial. Peripheral blood and bone marrow mononuclear cells were isolated by Ficoll-Hypaque density centrifugation and were cryopreserved.

Genomic DNA was used for TRB sequencing, which was performed with the immunoSEQ assay at survey resolution or with the hsTCRB kit. Per the source publication's procedure: Initial read processing used immunoSEQ software, and repertoire analyses used the LymphoSeq R package. Clonality was calculated as 1 minus normalized Shannon entropy, and the Gini coefficient was also calculated for each TRB dataset. To infer phenotypes in unsorted samples, TRB sequences from sorted subsets of the recipient or donor were mapped onto unsorted samples from the same recipient. As stored in TCRdb, this immuneACCESS dataset retains in-frame rearrangements with V and J assigned. A fraction of the clones does not appear; measured against another copy, unresolved V genes explain less than half of the discrepancy, and the remainder lacks a known reason. The DNA was the basis for D and trimming; V, J and clone size are from that table. The sample contains around 22,000 clones, roughly 90% of them found a single time. The ten largest clones add up to around 10% of the sample.

The chain uses TRBV27 and TRBJ2-2; there is no confident call for the D gene. This specimen was PBMCs, taken after allogeneic stem cell transplant with posttransplant cyclophosphamide. The origin of this receptor is a female patient between 30 and 39 years old who received an allogeneic stem cell transplant from an unrelated donor, was CMV-positive, and had no GVHD. Post transplant, some T cells may arise from the graft donor. DNA sequence: TGTGCCAGCAGTTTATCCCTGTTAGCCGGGGAGCTGTTTTTT. The translation is CASSLSLLAGELFF.